Listed below are T cell receptor beta chains from one sample, sequenced in a study of spatial heterogeneity in lung cancer. TCRdb processed the 5' RACE reads anew with MiXCR; each CDR3 protein has one entry. The sample has more than 20,000 distinct CDR3 sequences; roughly 4.2% are singletons. This material consisted of PBMCs, taken at surgery. These receptor sequences come from a male donor with early-stage non-small cell lung cancer. CDR3s include the opening cysteine and the closing phenylalanine or tryptophan. A D gene is named only where the DNA matches it firmly. Clone size is shown for a subset of rows, as once, few, many or a class of expanded clone.

>.|many|TRBV7-9|TRBJ2-7
CASSSATGILDDEQYF
TGTGCCAGCAGCTCAGCCACGGGGATTCTCGACGACGAGCAGTACTTC
>TRBD1|many|TRBV7-8|TRBJ2-7
CASSSRGQGVAYEQYF
TGTGCCAGCAGCTCGCGCGGACAGGGGGTGGCCTACGAGCAGTACTTC
>.|few|TRBV20-1|TRBJ2-1
CSARIVVGSSYNEQFF
TGCAGTGCTAGGATCGTAGTGGGGAGCTCCTACAATGAGCAGTTCTTC
>TRBD2|few|TRBV12-3/TRBV12-4|TRBJ2-5
CASSSRGVETQYF
TGTGCCAGCAGTTCCCGGGGGGTCGAGACCCAGTACTTC
>.|.|TRBV27|TRBJ2-5
CASSSAHQETQYF
TGTGCCAGCAGCTCTGCCCACCAAGAGACCCAGTACTTC
>.|few|TRBV6-5|TRBJ2-2
CASSLGMNTGELFF
TGTGCCAGCAGTCTTGGCATGAACACCGGGGAGCTGTTTTTT
>TRBD1|medium-sized|TRBV7-6|TRBJ2-3
CASSSTRDRGPAISTDTQYF
TGTGCCAGCAGCTCCACCCGGGACAGGGGGCCCGCCATAAGCACAGATACGCAGTATTTT
>.|many|TRBV28|TRBJ1-1
CASSLQANTEAFF
TGTGCCAGCAGTTTGCAGGCAAACACTGAAGCTTTCTTT
>TRBD1|many|TRBV6-5|TRBJ1-3
CASSQRQGSGNTIYF
TGTGCCAGCAGTCAGAGACAGGGATCAGGAAACACCATATATTTT
>.|few|TRBV20-1|TRBJ2-1
CSASKDAISYNEQFF
TGCAGTGCTAGTAAGGACGCAATCTCCTACAATGAGCAGTTCTTC
>TRBD1|many|TRBV7-3|TRBJ2-5
CASSFTGAGETQYF
TGTGCCAGCAGTTTCACAGGGGCGGGAGAGACCCAGTACTTC
>TRBD2|medium-sized|TRBV4-1|TRBJ2-3
CASSHHGTSDPTDTQYF
TGCGCCAGCAGCCATCACGGGACTAGCGATCCCACAGATACGCAGTATTTT
>TRBD2|.|TRBV20-1|TRBJ2-1
CSACEREGNWGEQFF
TGCAGTGCTTGTGAGCGGGAGGGCAACTGGGGTGAGCAGTTCTTC
>.|many|TRBV6-5|TRBJ2-7
CASRLAEESSYEQYF
TGTGCCAGCCGCCTCGCGGAGGAAAGCTCCTACGAGCAGTACTTC
>TRBD2|.|TRBV6-6|TRBJ2-1
CASGSGSTYNEQFF
TGTGCCAGCGGCAGCGGGAGTACATACAATGAGCAGTTCTTC
>.|many|TRBV5-1|TRBJ1-4
CASRPGAGGEKLFF
TGCGCCAGCCGCCCGGGGGCCGGGGGTGAAAAACTGTTTTTT
>.|many|TRBV3-1|TRBJ2-3
CASSQGLVRTDTQYF
TGTGCCAGCAGCCAAGGGCTGGTTCGCACAGATACGCAGTATTTT
>.|medium-sized|TRBV3-1|TRBJ1-1
CASSQRYNTEAFF
TGTGCCAGCAGCCAAAGGTATAACACTGAAGCTTTCTTT
>.|medium-sized|TRBV27|TRBJ2-5
CASGLAETQYF
TGTGCCAGCGGCCTGGCGGAGACCCAGTACTTC
>TRBD2|few|TRBV6-6|TRBJ2-1
CASSSSGGAREQFF
TGTGCCAGCAGTTCTAGCGGGGGGGCGCGAGAGCAGTTCTTC
>.|medium-sized|TRBV5-5|TRBJ2-3
CASMYLSSTDTQYF
TGTGCCAGCATGTACCTGTCTAGCACAGATACGCAGTATTTT
>.|many|TRBV7-2|TRBJ2-6
CASRGAGANVLTF
TGTGCCAGCAGGGGCGCTGGGGCCAACGTCCTGACTTTC
>.|few|TRBV6-6|TRBJ2-5
CASRIGGPPETQYF
TGTGCCAGCAGAATCGGGGGACCCCCCGAGACCCAGTACTTC
>.|many|TRBV7-3|TRBJ1-3
CASSLSTVDTIYF
TGTGCCAGCAGCTTATCGACAGTAGACACCATATATTTT
>.|many|TRBV28|TRBJ2-7
CATLSNGRYEQYF
TGTGCCACCCTGTCGAACGGGCGTTACGAGCAGTACTTC
>TRBD2|few|TRBV5-5|TRBJ2-5
CASSLTTSGGAETQYF
TGTGCCAGCAGCTTGACAACTAGCGGGGGAGCAGAGACCCAGTACTTC
>.|many|TRBV29-1|TRBJ1-2
CSVEYTSVGYTF
TGCAGCGTTGAATACACGTCGGTTGGCTACACCTTC